This section outlines one T cell receptor (beta chain) sequence together with its context. Its target is unknown. Carrying UMI labels, the TRB cDNA libraries were prepared through 5' RACE. TCRdb derives one entry per CDR3 protein from the 5' RACE reads, leaving out DNA. The sample spans approximately 90,000 distinct CDR3 sequences; the ten largest clones claim almost 0.55%. The data stem from a study of CXCR3-negative and CXCR3-positive naive CD8 T cells. CD45RO-CCR7+CD27+CD95- characterized naive CD8+ T cells. Whole-study findings and limits: CXCR3-positive naive cells had more hydrophobic TRB CDR3s than CXCR3-negative naive cells.

The TCR comes from a human donor in good health. Some clones in this sample may be carry-over from other donors' samples. Sequencing was done on a sample of naive CXCR3+ CD8+ T cells from blood. Subset given: CD45RO-CCR7+CD27+CD95- naive CD8+ T cells expressing CXCR3 (TNR3+).

The CDR3 loop is CASSLVAGNYNEQFF. This chain links TRBV27 with TRBJ2-1; TCRdb names TRBD2, which stays unverified in the absence of DNA. Germline V CDR1 and CDR2: MNHEY, SMNVEV (reference sequence). This CDR3 is 15 amino acids long.